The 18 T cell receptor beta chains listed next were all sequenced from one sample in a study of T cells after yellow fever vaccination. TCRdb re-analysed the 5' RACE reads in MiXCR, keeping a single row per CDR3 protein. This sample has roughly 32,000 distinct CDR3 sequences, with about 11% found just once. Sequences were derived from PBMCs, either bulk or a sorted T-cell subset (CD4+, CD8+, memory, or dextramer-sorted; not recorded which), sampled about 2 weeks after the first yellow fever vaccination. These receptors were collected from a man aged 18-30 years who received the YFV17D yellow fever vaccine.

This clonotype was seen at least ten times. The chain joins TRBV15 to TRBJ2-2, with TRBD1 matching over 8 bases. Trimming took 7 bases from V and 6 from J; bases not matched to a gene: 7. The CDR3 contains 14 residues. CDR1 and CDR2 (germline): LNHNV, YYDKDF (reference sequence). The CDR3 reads CATKDQGAAGELFF. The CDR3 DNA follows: TGTGCCACCAAAGACCAGGGGGCCGCCGGGGAGCTGTTTTTT.

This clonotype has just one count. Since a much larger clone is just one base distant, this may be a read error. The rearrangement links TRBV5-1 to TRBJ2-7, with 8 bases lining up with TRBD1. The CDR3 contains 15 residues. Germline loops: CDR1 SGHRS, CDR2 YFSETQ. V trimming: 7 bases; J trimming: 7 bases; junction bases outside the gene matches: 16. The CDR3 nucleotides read TGCGCCAGCGGCCCTTCGGGACAGGTCAACGGAGAGCAGTACTTC. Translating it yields CASGPSGQVNGEQYF.

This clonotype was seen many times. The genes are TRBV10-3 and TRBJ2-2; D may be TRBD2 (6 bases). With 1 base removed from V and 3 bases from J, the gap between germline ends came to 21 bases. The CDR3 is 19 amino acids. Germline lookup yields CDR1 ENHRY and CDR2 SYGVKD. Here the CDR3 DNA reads TGTGCCATCAGTGAGTTGTTCTTTCGGGGGACTGGCGACACCGGGGAGCTGTTTTTT. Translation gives CAISELFFRGTGDTGELFF.

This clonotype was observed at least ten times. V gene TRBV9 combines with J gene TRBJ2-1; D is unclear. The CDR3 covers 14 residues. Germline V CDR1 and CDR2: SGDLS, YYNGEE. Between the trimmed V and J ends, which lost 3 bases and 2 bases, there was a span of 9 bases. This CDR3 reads CASSEGSPYNEQFF. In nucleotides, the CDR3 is TGTGCCAGCAGCGAGGGTTCCCCCTACAATGAGCAGTTCTTC.

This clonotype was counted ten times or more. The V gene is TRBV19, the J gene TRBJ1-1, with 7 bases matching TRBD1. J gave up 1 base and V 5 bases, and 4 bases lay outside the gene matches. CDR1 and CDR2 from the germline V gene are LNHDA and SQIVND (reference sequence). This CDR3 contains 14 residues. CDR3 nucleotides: TGTGCCAGTAGTCCACGACAGGGGAACACTGAAGCTTTCTTT. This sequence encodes CASSPRQGNTEAFF.

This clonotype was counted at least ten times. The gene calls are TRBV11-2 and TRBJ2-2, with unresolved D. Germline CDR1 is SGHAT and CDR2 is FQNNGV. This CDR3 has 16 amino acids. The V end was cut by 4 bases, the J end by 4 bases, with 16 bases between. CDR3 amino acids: CASSYGLRVGTGELFF. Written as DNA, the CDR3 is TGTGCCAGCAGCTATGGCCTTAGGGTGGGCACCGGGGAGCTGTTTTTT.

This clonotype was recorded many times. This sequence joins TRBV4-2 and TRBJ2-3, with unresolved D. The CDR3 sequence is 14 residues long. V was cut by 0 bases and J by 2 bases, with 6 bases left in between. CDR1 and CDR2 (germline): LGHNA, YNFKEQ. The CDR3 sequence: CASSQETSTDTQYF. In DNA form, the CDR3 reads TGTGCCAGCAGCCAAGAGACTTCCACAGATACGCAGTATTTT.

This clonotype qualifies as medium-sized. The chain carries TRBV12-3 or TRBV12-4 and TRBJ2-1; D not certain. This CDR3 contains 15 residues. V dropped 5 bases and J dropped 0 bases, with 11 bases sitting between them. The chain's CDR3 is CASSPDTSSYNEQFF. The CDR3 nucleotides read TGTGCCAGCAGTCCTGACACGAGCTCCTACAATGAGCAGTTCTTC.

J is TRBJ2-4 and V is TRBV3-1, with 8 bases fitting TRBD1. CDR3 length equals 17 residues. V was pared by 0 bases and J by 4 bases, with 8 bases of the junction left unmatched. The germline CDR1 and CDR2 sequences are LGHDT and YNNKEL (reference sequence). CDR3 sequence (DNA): TGTGCCAGCAGCCAAGAGCAGGGAAGACAGGGGAAAAACATTCAGTACTTC. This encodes CASSQEQGRQGKNIQYF.

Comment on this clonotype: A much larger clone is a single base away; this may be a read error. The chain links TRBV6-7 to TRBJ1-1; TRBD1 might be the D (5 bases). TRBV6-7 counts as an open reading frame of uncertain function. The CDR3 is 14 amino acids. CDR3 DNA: TGTGACAGCAGACTGAACAGGACGAGCACTGAAGCTTTCTTT. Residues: CDSRLNRTSTEAFF.

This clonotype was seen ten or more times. The CDR3: CASSYQTSTYEQYV. The DNA of the CDR3 is TGTGCCAGCAGCTACCAGACTAGCACCTACGAGCAGTACGTC. V is TRBV7-2 and J is TRBJ2-7, with TRBD2 matching over 7 bases. CDR3 length: 14 residues. V was clipped by 4 bases and J by 2 bases; unmatched bases: 5. The germline gives CDR1 SGHTA, CDR2 FQGNSA.

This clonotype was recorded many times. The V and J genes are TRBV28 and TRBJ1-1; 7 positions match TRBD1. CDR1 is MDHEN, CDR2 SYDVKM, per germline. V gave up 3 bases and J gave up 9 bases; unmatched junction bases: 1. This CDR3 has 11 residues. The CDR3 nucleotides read TGTGCCAGCAGTTTGACAGGGAAAGCTTTCTTT. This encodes CASSLTGKAFF.

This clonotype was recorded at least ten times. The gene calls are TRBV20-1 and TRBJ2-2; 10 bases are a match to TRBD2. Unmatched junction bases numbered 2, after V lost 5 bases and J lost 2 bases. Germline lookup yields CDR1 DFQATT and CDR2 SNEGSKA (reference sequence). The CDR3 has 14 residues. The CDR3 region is CSASSGGNTGELFF. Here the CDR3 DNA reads TGCAGTGCTTCTAGCGGGGGAAACACCGGGGAGCTGTTTTTT.

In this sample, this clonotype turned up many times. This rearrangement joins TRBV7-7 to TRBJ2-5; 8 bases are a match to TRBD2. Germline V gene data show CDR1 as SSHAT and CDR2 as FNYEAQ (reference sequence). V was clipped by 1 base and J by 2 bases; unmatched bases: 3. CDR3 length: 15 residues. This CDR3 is CASSLGIAGQETQYF. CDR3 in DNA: TGTGCCAGCAGCTTAGGGATAGCGGGACAAGAGACCCAGTACTTC. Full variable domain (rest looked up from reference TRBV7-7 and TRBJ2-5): GAGVSQSPRYKVTKRGQDVTLRCDPISSHATLYWYQQALGQGPEFLTYFNYEAQPDKSGLPSDRFSAERPEGSISTLTIQRTEQRDSAMYRCASSLGIAGQETQYFGPGTRLLVL.

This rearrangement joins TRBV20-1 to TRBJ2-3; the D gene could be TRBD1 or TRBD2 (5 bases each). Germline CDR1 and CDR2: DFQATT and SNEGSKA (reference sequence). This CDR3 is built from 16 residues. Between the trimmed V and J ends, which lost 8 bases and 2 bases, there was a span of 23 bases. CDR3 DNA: TGCAGTTCCTGGGGCACAATAGCGTCGGTCACAGATACGCAGTATTTT. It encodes CSSWGTIASVTDTQYF.

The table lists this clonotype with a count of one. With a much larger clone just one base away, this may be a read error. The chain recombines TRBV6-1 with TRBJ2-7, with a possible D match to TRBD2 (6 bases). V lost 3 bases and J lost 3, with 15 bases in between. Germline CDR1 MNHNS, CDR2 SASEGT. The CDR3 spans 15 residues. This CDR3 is CASSEGGGGYYEQYV. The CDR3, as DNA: TGTGCCAGCAGTGAGGGGGGAGGCGGGTACTACGAGCAGTACGTC.

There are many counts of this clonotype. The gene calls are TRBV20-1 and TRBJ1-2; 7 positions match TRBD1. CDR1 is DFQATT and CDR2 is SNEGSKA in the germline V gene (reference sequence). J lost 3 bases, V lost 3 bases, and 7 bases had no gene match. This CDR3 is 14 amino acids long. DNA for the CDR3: TGCAGTGCTAGCTCCCCAGGGGGGGACTATGGCTACACCTTC. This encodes CSASSPGGDYGYTF.

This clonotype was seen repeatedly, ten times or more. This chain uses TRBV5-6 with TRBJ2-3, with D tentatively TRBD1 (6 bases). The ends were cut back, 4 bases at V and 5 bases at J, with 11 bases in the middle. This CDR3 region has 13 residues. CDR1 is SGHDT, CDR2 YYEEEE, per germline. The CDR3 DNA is TGTGCCAGCAGCGACACAGGGAGAGATACGCAGTATTTT. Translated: CASSDTGRDTQYF.